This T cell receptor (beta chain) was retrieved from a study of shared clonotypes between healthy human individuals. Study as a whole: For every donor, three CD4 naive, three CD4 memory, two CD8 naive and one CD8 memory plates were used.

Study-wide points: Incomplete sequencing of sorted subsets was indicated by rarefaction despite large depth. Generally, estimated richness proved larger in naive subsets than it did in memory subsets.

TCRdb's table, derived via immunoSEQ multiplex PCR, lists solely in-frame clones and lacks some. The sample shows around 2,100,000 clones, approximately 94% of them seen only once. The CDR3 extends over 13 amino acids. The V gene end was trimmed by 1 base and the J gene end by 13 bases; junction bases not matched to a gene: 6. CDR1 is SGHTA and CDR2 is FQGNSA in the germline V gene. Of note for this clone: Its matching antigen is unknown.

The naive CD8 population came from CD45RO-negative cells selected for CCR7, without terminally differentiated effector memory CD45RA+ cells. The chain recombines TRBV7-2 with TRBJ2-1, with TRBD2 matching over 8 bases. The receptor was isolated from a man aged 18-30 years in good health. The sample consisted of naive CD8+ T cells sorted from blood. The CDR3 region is CASSLGGAGAQFF. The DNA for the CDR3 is TGTGCCAGCAGCTTAGGAGGAGCGGGAGCTCAGTTCTTC.